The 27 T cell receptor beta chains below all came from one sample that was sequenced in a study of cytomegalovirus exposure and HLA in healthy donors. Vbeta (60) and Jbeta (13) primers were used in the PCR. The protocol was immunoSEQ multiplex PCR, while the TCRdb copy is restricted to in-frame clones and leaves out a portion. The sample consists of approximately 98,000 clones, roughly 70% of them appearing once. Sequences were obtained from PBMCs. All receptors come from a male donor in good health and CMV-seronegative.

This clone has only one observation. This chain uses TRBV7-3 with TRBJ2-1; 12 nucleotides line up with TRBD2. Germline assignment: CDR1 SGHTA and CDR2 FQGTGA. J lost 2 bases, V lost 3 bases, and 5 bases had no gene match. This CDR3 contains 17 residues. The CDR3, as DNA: TGTGCCAGCAGCTTCCTAGCTAGCGGGAGGGCCTACAATGAGCAGTTCTTC. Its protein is CASSFLASGRAYNEQFF.

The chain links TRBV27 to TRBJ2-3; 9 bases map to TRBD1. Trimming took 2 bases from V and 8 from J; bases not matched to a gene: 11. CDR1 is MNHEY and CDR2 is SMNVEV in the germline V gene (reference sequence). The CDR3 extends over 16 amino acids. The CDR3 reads CASSLNPGQGIGTQYF. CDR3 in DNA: TGTGCCAGCAGTTTAAACCCGGGACAGGGCATAGGTACGCAGTATTTT.

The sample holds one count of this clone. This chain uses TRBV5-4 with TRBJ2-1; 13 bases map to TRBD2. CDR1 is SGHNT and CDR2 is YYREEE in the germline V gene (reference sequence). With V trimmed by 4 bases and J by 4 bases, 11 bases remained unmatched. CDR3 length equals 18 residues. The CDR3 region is CASSSPGTSGTEYNEQFF. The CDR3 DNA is TGTGCCAGCAGCAGCCCGGGGACTAGCGGGACCGAGTACAATGAGCAGTTCTTC.

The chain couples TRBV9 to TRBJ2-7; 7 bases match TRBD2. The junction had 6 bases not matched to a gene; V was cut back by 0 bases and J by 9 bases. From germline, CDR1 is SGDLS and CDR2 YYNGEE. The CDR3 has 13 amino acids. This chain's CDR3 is CASSVAGEGTQYF. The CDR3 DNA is TGTGCCAGCAGCGTAGCTGGGGAGGGTACGCAGTACTTC.

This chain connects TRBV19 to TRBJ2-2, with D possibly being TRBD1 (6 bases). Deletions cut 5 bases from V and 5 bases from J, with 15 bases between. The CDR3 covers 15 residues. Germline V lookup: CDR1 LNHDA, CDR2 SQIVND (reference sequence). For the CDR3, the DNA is TGTGCCAGTAGTCCTGGCAGGGGTAGTACCGGGGAGCTGTTTTTT. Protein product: CASSPGRGSTGELFF.

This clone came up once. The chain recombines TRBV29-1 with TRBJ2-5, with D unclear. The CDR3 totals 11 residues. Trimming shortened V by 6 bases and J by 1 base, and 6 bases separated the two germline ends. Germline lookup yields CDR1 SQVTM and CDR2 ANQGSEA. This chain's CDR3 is CSVQRQETQYF. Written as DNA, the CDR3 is TGCAGCGTCCAGCGCCAAGAGACCCAGTACTTC. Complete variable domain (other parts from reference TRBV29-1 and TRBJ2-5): SAVISQKPSRDICQRGTSLTIQCQVDSQVTMMFWYRQQPGQSLTLIATANQGSEATYESGFVIDKFPISRPNLTFSTLTVSNMSPEDSSIYLCSVQRQETQYFGPGTRLLVL.

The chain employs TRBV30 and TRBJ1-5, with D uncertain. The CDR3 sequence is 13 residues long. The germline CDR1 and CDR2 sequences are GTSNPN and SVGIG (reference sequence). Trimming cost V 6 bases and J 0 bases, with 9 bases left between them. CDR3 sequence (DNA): TGTGCCTGTGCGGGAGATAGCAATCAGCCCCAGCATTTT. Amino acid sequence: CACAGDSNQPQHF. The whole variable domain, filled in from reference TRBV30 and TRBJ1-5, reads SQTIHQWPATLVQPVGSPLSLECTVEGTSNPNLYWYRQAAGRGLQLLFYSVGIGQISSEVPQNLSASRPQDRQFILSSKKLLLSDSGFYLCACAGDSNQPQHFGDGTRLSIL.

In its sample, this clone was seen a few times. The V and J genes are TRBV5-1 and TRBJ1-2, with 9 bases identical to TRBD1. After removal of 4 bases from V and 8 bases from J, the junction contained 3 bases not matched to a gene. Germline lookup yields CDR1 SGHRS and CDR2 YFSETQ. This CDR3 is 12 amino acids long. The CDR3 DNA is TGCGCCAGCAGCCACGGGACAGGGGGCTACACCTTC. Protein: CASSHGTGGYTF.

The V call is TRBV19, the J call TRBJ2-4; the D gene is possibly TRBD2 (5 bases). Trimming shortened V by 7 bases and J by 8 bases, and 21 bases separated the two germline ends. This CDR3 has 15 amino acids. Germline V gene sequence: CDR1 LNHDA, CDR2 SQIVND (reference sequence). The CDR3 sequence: CASTYLTTKEDIQYF. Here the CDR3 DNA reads TGTGCCAGTACCTATTTAACCACCAAGGAGGACATTCAGTACTTC.

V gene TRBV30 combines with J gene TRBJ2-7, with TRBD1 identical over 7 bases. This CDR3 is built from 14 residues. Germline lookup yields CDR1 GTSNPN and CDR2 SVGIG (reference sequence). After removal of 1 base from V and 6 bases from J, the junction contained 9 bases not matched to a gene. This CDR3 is CAWSDGTVVAEQYF. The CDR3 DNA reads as TGTGCCTGGAGTGACGGGACAGTCGTTGCCGAGCAGTACTTC.

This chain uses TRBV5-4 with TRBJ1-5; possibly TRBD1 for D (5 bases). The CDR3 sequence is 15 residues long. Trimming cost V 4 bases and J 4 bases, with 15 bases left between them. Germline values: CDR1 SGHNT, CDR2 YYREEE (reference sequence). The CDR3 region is CASSPGLGGNQPQHF. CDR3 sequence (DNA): TGTGCCAGCAGCCCGGGACTCGGGGGGAATCAGCCCCAGCATTTT.

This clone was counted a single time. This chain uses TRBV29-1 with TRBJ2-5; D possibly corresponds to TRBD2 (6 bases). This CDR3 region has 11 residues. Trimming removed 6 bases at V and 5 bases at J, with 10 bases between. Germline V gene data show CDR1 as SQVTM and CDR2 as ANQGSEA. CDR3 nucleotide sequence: TGCAGCGTAAGTGGAGGGGAGACCCAGTACTTC. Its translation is CSVSGGETQYF. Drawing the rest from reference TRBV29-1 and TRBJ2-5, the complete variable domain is SAVISQKPSRDICQRGTSLTIQCQVDSQVTMMFWYRQQPGQSLTLIATANQGSEATYESGFVIDKFPISRPNLTFSTLTVSNMSPEDSSIYLCSVSGGETQYFGPGTRLLVL.

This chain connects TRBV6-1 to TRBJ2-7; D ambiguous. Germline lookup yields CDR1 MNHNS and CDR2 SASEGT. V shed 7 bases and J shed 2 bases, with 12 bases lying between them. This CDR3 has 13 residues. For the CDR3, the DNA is TGTGCCAGCATCGCAGGATTTACCTACGAGCAGTACTTC. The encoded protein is CASIAGFTYEQYF.

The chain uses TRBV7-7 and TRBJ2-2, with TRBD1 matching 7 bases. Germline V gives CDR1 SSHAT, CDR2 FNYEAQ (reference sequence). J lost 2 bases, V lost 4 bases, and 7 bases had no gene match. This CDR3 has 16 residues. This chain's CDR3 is CASSSGTATNTGELFF. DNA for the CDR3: TGTGCCAGCAGCTCTGGGACAGCAACAAACACCGGGGAGCTGTTTTTT.

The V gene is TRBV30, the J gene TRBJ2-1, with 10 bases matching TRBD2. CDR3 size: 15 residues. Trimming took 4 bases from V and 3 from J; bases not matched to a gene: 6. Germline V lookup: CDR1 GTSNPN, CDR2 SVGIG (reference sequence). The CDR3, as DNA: TGTGCCTGGATTGGCCTAGCGGGAGTCTACAATGAGCAGTTCTTC. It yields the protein CAWIGLAGVYNEQFF.

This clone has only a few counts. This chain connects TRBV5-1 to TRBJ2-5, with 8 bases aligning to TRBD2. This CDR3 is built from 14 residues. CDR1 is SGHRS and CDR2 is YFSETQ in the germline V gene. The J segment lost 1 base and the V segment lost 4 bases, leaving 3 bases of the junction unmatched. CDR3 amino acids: CASSAGGGQETQYF. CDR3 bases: TGCGCCAGCAGCGCCGGGGGGGGCCAAGAGACCCAGTACTTC.

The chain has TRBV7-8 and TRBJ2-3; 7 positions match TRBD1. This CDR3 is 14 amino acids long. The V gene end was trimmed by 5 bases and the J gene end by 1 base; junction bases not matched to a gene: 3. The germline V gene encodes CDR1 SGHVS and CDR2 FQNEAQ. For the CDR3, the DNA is TGTGCCAGCAGCCTCGACAGGGGCACAGATACGCAGTATTTT. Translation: CASSLDRGTDTQYF.

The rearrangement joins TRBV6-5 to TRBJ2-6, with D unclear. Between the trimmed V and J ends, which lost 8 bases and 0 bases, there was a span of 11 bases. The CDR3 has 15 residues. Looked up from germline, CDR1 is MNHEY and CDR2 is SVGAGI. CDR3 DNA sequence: TGTGCCAGCCACGTTAGCCCCTCTGGGGCCAACGTCCTGACTTTC. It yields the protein CASHVSPSGANVLTF.

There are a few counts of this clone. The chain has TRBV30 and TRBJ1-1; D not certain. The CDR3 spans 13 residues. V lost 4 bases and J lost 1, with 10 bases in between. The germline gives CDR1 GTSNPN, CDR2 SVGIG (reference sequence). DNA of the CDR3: TGTGCCTGGAATACGAGATCGAACACTGAAGCTTTCTTT. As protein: CAWNTRSNTEAFF.

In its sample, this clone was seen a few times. CDR3 bases: TGTGCCAGCACTTGGACAGATGGAAACACCATATATTTT. Translation gives CASTWTDGNTIYF. The V and J genes are TRBV6-1 and TRBJ1-3, with a weak D call TRBD1 (6 bases). V was cut by 7 bases and J by 3 bases, with 10 bases left in between. CDR1 is MNHNS and CDR2 is SASEGT in the germline V gene. CDR3 length equals 13 residues.

This chain's CDR3 is CASRLTGELFF. The CDR3 DNA reads as TGTGCCAGCAGACTCACCGGGGAGCTGTTTTTT. This chain uses TRBV28 with TRBJ2-2; D call uncertain. CDR1 and CDR2 (germline): MDHEN, SYDVKM. V gave up 6 bases and J gave up 4 bases, with 3 bases separating them. CDR3 size: 11 residues. Full variable domain (rest looked up from reference TRBV28 and TRBJ2-2): DVKVTQSSRYLVKRTGEKVFLECVQDMDHENMFWYRQDPGLGLRLIYFSYDVKMKEKGDIPEGYSVSREKKERFSLILESASTNQTSMYLCASRLTGELFFGEGSRLTVL.

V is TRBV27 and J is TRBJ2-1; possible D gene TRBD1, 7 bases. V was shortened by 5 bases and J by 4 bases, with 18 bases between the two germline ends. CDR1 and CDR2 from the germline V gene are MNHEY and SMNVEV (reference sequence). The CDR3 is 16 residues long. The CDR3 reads CASSVGQGGFYNEQFF. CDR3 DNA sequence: TGTGCCAGCAGTGTGGGTCAGGGGGGCTTTTACAATGAGCAGTTCTTC.

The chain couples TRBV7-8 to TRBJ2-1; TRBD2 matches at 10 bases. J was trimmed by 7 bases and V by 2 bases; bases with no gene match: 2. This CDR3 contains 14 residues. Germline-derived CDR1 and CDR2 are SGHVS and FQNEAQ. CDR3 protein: CASSLLAGANEQFF. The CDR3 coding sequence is TGTGCCAGCAGCTTACTAGCGGGAGCAAATGAGCAGTTCTTC.

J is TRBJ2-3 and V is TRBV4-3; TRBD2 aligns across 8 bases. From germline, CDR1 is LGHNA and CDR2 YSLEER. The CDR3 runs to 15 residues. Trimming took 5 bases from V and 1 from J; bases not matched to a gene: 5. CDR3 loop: CASSTTGRGTDTQYF. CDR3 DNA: TGCGCCAGCAGCACCACCGGGAGGGGCACAGATACGCAGTATTTT.

CDR3 sequence reads: CASSLGGVNTEAFF. DNA for the CDR3: TGCGCCAGCAGCTTAGGGGGGGTGAACACTGAAGCTTTCTTT. The rearrangement uses TRBV5-1 and TRBJ1-1; D perhaps matches TRBD1 (6 bases). The CDR3 runs to 14 residues. CDR1 is SGHRS, CDR2 YFSETQ, per germline. Deletions cut 2 bases from V and 0 bases from J, with 8 bases between.

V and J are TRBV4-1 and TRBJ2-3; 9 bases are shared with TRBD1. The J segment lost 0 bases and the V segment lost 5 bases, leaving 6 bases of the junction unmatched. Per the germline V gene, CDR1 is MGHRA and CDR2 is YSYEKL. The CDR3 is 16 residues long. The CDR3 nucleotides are TGCGCCAGCAGCTTACAGGGGGCGCCTAGCACAGATACGCAGTATTTT. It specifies CASSLQGAPSTDTQYF.

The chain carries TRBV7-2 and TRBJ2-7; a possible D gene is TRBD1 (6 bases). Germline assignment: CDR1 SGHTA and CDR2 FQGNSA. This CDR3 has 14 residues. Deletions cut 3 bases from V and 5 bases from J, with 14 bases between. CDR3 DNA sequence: TGTGCCAGCAGCTTTGACAGGCTGCCGGACGAGCAGTACTTC. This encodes CASSFDRLPDEQYF. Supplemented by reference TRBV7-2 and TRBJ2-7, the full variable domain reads GAGVSQSPSNKVTEKGKDVELRCDPISGHTALYWYRQSLGQGLEFLIYFQGNSAPDKSGLPSDRFSAERTGGSVSTLTIQRTQQEDSAVYLCASSFDRLPDEQYFGPGTRLTVT.